The present TCR beta chain was sequenced within a study of OX40 agonist ivuxolimab in advanced cancers. At the level of the study: The diagnoses of dose-escalation patients were hepatocellular carcinoma, melanoma, renal cell or head and neck cancer.

On cycle 4 day 1 and cycle 7 day 1, as well as at baseline, blood was sampled. TCRdb's copy holds only in-frame clones and misses some; the assay was immunoSEQ multiplex PCR. The sample includes 150,000 to 180,000 clones, around 94% of them seen just once. The source material was CD4+ or CD8+ T cells sorted from blood, sampled in a trial of the OX40 agonist ivuxolimab. This receptor was taken from an adult with an advanced solid tumor such as melanoma, head and neck, liver or kidney cancer.

CDR3 DNA sequence: TGTGCCAGCGCAAAGGGGGCCGACAAAAACATTCAGTACTTC. Encoded protein: CASAKGADKNIQYF. This chain connects TRBV7-2 to TRBJ2-4, with 7 positions matching TRBD1. The length of the CDR3 is 14 residues. The junction had 7 bases not matched to a gene; V was cut back by 8 bases and J by 3 bases. Germline loops: CDR1 SGHTA, CDR2 FQGNSA.